This T cell receptor beta chain was obtained from a study of blood T cells in healthy people across ages. Findings and caveats of the study: Estimated diversity that came from one million T cells was considered an underestimate. A conclusive naive versus antigen-experienced comparison was prevented by the unsorted PBMCs.

Remarks on this clonotype: Antigen: not known.

No fewer than 6 million PBMCs went into each sample. The germline V and J ends were trimmed by 1 base and 2 bases, with 13 bases remaining between them. Per germline, CDR1 LNHNV and CDR2 YYDKDF (reference sequence). The CDR3 consists of 16 residues. Using a J-beta primer mix together with a sample-barcoded 5' primer, a second PCR was run for 7 to 11 cycles. Researchers report that a template-switch adaptor with 12 random nucleotides tagged each cDNA molecule. Each CDR3 protein is one row after TCRdb ran MiXCR on the 5' RACE reads. The sample yields 800,000 to 900,000 distinct CDR3 sequences, about 62% seen once.

Sequenced material: blood. The rearrangement uses TRBV15 and TRBJ2-3; D unclear. The source of this sequence is a man younger than 40 in good health. Written as DNA, the CDR3 is TGTGCCACCAGCAGAGTTGGCAGTAGGCCCACAGATACGCAGTATTTT. Amino acid sequence: CATSRVGSRPTDTQYF. The full variable domain, its missing parts supplied by reference TRBV15 and TRBJ2-3, is DAMVIQNPRYQVTQFGKPVTLSCSQTLNHNVMYWYQQKSSQAPKLLFHYYDKDFNNEADTPDNFQSRRPNTSFCFLDIRSPGLGDTAMYLCATSRVGSRPTDTQYFGPGTRLTVL.